This T cell receptor beta chain is drawn from a study of CD8+ T cells in alopecia areata. Findings and caveats of the study: Higher clonality was seen in lesional scalp than in normal scalp, especially in alopecia totalis/universalis.

Reverse transcription of extracted RNA yielded cDNA, which provided the sequencing template. Sequenced by immunoSEQ multiplex PCR; TCRdb stores in-frame clones only, minus some. The table has 160,000 or so clones, 45% to 55% seen once. A word on this clone: Its matching antigen is unknown.

The CDR3 has 13 residues. V was cut by 3 bases and J by 0 bases, with 6 bases left in between. Germline CDR1 is LGHNA and CDR2 is YSLEER. The receptor comes from a human donor with alopecia areata. Sequencing was performed on CD8+ T cells sorted from blood, taken at week 0. V is TRBV4-3 and J is TRBJ2-7, with unresolved D. The CDR3 protein is CASSQLHSYEQYF. Written as DNA, the CDR3 is TGCGCCAGCAGCCAGCTTCACTCCTACGAGCAGTACTTC.